Reported below is one T cell receptor (beta chain). Antigen: not known. CDR1 and CDR2 from the germline V gene are SEHNR and FQNEAQ (reference sequence). The V end lost 3 bases, the J end lost 8 bases, and 13 bases lay between the germline ends. The CDR3 length is 13 residues. This specimen comes from a study of cytomegalovirus exposure and HLA in healthy donors. Study-level background: An earlier analysis identified 120 million or so unique TCR beta sequences in about 179 million T cells. Broader study findings: By a later analysis, the bulk of CMV-associated TCR beta chains appeared HLA-restricted.

Primers: 60 Vbeta forward and 13 Jbeta reverse. The protocol was immunoSEQ multiplex PCR, while the TCRdb copy is restricted to in-frame clones and leaves out a portion. This table has under 200,000 clones, 70% to 80% appearing once. Likely unrecorded immune exposures existed in these nominally healthy donors. The TCR was taken from a woman younger than 45 in good health and CMV-seropositive. V gene TRBV7-9 combines with J gene TRBJ1-2, with D perhaps matching TRBD1 (5 bases). Input material: PBMCs. The CDR3 sequence is CASSFPGQGGYTF. The CDR3 DNA is TGTGCCAGCAGCTTTCCAGGGCAAGGGGGCTACACCTTC.